This T cell receptor beta chain was recorded in a study of blood T cell repertoires in COVID-19. This table comes from immunoSEQ multiplex PCR, and its TCRdb copy is limited to in-frame clones, with some not included. The sample records about 14,000 clones, roughly 82% being singletons. This CDR3 contains 16 residues. Germline CDR1 reads MNHEY; CDR2 reads SVGAGI. The ends were cut back, 2 bases at V and 1 base at J, with 15 bases in the middle. The chain uses TRBV6-5 and TRBJ2-7; tentative D call: TRBD1 (5 bases). This sequence was found in a woman in her 50s with active or convalescent COVID-19. The specimen sequenced was peripheral blood. For the CDR3, the DNA is TGTGCCAGCAGTTACACCTCCTTCGACAGTTCCTACGAGCAGTACTTC. Translated: CASSYTSFDSSYEQYF.